Each of the 15 T cell receptor beta chains below was sequenced from the same sample in a study of Graves' ophthalmopathy and Graves' hyperthyroidism. The TCR beta CDR3 regions underwent amplification from RNA transcripts. RT-PCR with HTBI primers came first, then second-round multiplex PCR. TCRdb itself ran the multiplex PCR reads through MiXCR, one entry per CDR3 protein. Of 450,000 or so distinct CDR3 sequences in the sample, about an eighth were seen once. The sample consisted of blood. Source of these receptors: a woman aged 25 to 39 with Graves' ophthalmopathy.

This clonotype showed up just a few times. This chain links TRBV11-3 with TRBJ2-7; D perhaps matches TRBD2 (6 bases). Germline V CDR1 and CDR2: SGHNT, YENEEA. V dropped 4 bases and J dropped 0 bases, with 13 bases sitting between them. This CDR3 region has 15 residues. CDR3: CASSSGGDFSYEQYF. The CDR3, as DNA: TGTGCCAGCAGCTCCGGAGGGGACTTCTCCTACGAGCAGTACTTC.

The chain is built from TRBV20-1 and TRBJ2-5; the D gene could be TRBD1 or TRBD2 (5 bases each). Deletions cut 0 bases from V and 5 bases from J, with 19 bases between. The CDR3 consists of 16 residues. Per the germline V gene, CDR1 is DFQATT and CDR2 is SNEGSKA (reference sequence). The CDR3 here is CSARDPGTAMEETQYF. CDR3 DNA sequence: TGCAGTGCTAGAGATCCCGGGACGGCGATGGAGGAGACCCAGTACTTC.

This clonotype was recorded at least ten times. The rearrangement links TRBV29-1 to TRBJ2-7; no clear D. CDR3 length equals 12 residues. The ends were cut back, 2 bases at V and 1 base at J, with 6 bases in the middle. The V gene's germline CDR1 is SQVTM and CDR2 ANQGSEA. The CDR3 nucleotides read TGCAGCGTTGAAAAGGTGTCCTACGAGCAGTACTTC. Encoded protein: CSVEKVSYEQYF.

This clonotype was picked up many times. The chain joins TRBV29-1 to TRBJ1-1; possibly TRBD1 for D (5 bases). The V gene lost 0 bases and the J gene lost 3 bases, with 17 bases spanning the gap. There are 16 residues in the CDR3. Per germline, CDR1 SQVTM and CDR2 ANQGSEA. For the CDR3, the DNA is TGCAGCGTTGAAGAAAAATTCTGGTGGGGGGACACTGAAGCTTTCTTT. Its translation is CSVEEKFWWGDTEAFF.

Comment on this clonotype: At one end the junction does not follow the germline gene, possibly because of a read error. This chain uses TRBV12-3 or TRBV12-4 with TRBJ1-1, with D hard to call. The CDR3 is made up of 14 amino acids. For the CDR3, the DNA is TGTGCCTGCAGTTTGATGCGGGGAGGCACTGAAGCCTTCTTT. The encoded protein is CACSLMRGGTEAFF.

The chain's CDR3 is CASSLYRSSGSPGELFF. In DNA form, the CDR3 reads TGTGCCAGCAGCTTATACCGGTCTAGCGGGAGCCCCGGGGAGCTGTTTTTT. The chain has TRBV11-2 and TRBJ2-2; TRBD2 matches 10 bases. V shed 2 bases, J shed 6 bases, and the junction held 9 bases outside the gene matches. This CDR3 contains 17 residues. Germline CDR1 is SGHAT and CDR2 is FQNNGV.

The chain uses TRBV12-5 and TRBJ2-7, with 8 bases aligning to TRBD1. Trimming took 0 bases from V and 6 from J; bases not matched to a gene: 13. Germline V gives CDR1 LGHNT, CDR2 FRNRAP. There are 17 residues in the CDR3. The CDR3 DNA reads TGTGCTAGTGGTTTGGTAGGTGGCCAGGGGGCGAAACCCGAGCAGTACTTC. It specifies CASGLVGGQGAKPEQYF.

This clonotype turned up a few times. The chain couples TRBV20-1 to TRBJ2-7; D gene ambiguous. CDR3 length equals 13 residues. Per germline, CDR1 DFQATT and CDR2 SNEGSKA (reference sequence). V lost 6 bases to trimming and J lost 1 base, with 13 bases between them. The CDR3 here is CSAQQQRSYEQYF. For the CDR3, the DNA is TGCAGTGCACAGCAACAGAGATCCTACGAGCAGTACTTC.

This clonotype was counted at least ten times. V gene TRBV7-9 combines with J gene TRBJ2-7, with 7 bases lining up with TRBD1. V lost 5 bases, J lost 7 bases, and 11 bases stayed unmatched. Germline lookup yields CDR1 SEHNR and CDR2 FQNEAQ (reference sequence). This CDR3 has 14 residues. This CDR3 is CASSASIRDSEQYF. The CDR3 nucleotides are TGTGCCAGCAGCGCATCCATCCGGGACAGTGAGCAGTACTTC.

This clonotype was picked up many times. J is TRBJ2-7 and V is TRBV5-6; TRBD1 matches at 9 bases. Per germline, CDR1 SGHDT and CDR2 YYEEEE. Unmatched junction bases numbered 17, after V lost 5 bases and J lost 2 bases. The CDR3 runs to 18 residues. The DNA for the CDR3 is TGTGCCAGCAGACGATCCTCCCCCGGGACAGGGTTCACCTACGAGCAGTACTTC. Protein: CASRRSSPGTGFTYEQYF. Based on the CDR3 plus reference TRBV5-6 and TRBJ2-7, the full variable domain is DAGVTQSPTHLIKTRGQQVTLRCSPKSGHDTVSWYQQALGQGPQFIFQYYEEEERQRGNFPDRFSGHQFPNYSSELNVNALLLGDSALYLCASRRSSPGTGFTYEQYFGPGTRLTVT.

This clonotype was recorded many times. The CDR3 sequence is CASSVAGDRAHEQYF. CDR3 bases: TGTGCCAGCAGCGTAGCCGGGGACAGGGCCCACGAGCAGTACTTC. The chain has TRBV9 and TRBJ2-7; 9 bases are shared with TRBD1. The germline gives CDR1 SGDLS, CDR2 YYNGEE. The CDR3 sequence is 15 residues long. Germline trimming cut 0 bases from V and 5 bases from J; bases unmatched to any gene: 6. Variable domain in full (rest from reference TRBV9 and TRBJ2-7): DSGVTQTPKHLITATGQRVTLRCSPRSGDLSVYWYQQSLDQGLQFLIQYYNGEERAKGNILERFSAQQFPDLHSELNLSSLELGDSALYFCASSVAGDRAHEQYFGPGTRLTVT.

This clonotype was counted ten times or more. The chain has TRBV20-1 and TRBJ2-5; D might be TRBD2 (6 bases). The length of the CDR3 is 10 residues. CDR1 and CDR2 from the germline V gene are DFQATT and SNEGSKA (reference sequence). The CDR3 loop reads CSGRGETQYF. The CDR3 region has the DNA TGCAGCGGGAGAGGAGAGACCCAGTACTTC.

This clonotype has at least ten counts. J is TRBJ2-7 and V is TRBV27; 8 bases match TRBD1. Unmatched junction bases numbered 4, after V lost 6 bases and J lost 6 bases. CDR1 MNHEY and CDR2 SMNVEV come from the germline V gene (reference sequence). The CDR3 is 12 amino acids. The CDR3 reads CASSTGGPEQYF. CDR3 coding DNA: TGTGCCAGCAGCACAGGGGGGCCCGAGCAGTACTTC.

This clonotype was seen many times. This could be a read error, since a much larger clone is one nucleotide away. The chain couples TRBV20-1 to TRBJ2-5, with 12 positions matching TRBD2. Germline values: CDR1 DFQATT, CDR2 SNEGSKA (reference sequence). J was trimmed by 2 bases and V by 0 bases; bases with no gene match: 19. The CDR3 runs to 21 residues. CDR3: CSARDNQEKPGTSGPQETQYF. DNA of the CDR3: TGCAGTGCTAGAGATAACCAGGAAAAACCAGGGACTAGCGGGCCGCAAGAGACCCAGTACTTC.

This clonotype was recorded many times. In DNA form, the CDR3 reads TGTGCCAGCAGCGGCCCGGCAGGGGACCAGAGCACTGAAGCTTTCTTT. This sequence encodes CASSGPAGDQSTEAFF. The chain combines TRBV11-2 with TRBJ1-1; weak D call: TRBD1 (6 bases). The CDR3 length is 16 residues. The V gene's germline CDR1 is SGHAT and CDR2 FQNNGV. V was pared by 5 bases and J by 4 bases, with 20 bases between.